The subject of this entry is one T cell receptor beta chain. V lost 6 bases, J lost 4 bases, and 12 bases stayed unmatched. This CDR3 has 16 amino acids. The V gene's germline CDR1 is MNHEY and CDR2 SVGEGT. The data were taken from a study of blood T cell repertoires in COVID-19. Generated by immunoSEQ multiplex PCR, the TCRdb table keeps only in-frame clones and is missing some. The sample lists around 250,000 clones; around 90% were seen once. The receptor was derived from a woman under 40 with acute COVID-19. The sequenced material came from PBMCs or T cells enriched from blood (not recorded which). The chain uses TRBV6-2 or TRBV6-3 and TRBJ2-7; 10 bases are shared with TRBD2. The DNA of the CDR3 is TGTGCCAGCAGCCCCTACGGACTAGCGGATCCTTACGAGCAGTACTTC. Encoded protein: CASSPYGLADPYEQYF.